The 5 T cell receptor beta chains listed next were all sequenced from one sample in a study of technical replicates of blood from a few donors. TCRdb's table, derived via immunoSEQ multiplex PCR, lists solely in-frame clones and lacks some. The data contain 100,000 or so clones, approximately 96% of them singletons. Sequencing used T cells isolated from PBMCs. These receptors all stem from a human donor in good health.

CDR3 amino acids: CASSSLGGTYEQYF. For the CDR3, the DNA is TGTGCCAGCAGTTCCCTCGGCGGGACCTACGAGCAGTACTTC. The chain has TRBV27 and TRBJ2-7, with a tentative D call TRBD2 (6 bases). Trimming cost V 4 bases and J 2 bases, with 12 bases left between them. CDR1 MNHEY and CDR2 SMNVEV come from the germline V gene (reference sequence). This CDR3 is 14 amino acids long.

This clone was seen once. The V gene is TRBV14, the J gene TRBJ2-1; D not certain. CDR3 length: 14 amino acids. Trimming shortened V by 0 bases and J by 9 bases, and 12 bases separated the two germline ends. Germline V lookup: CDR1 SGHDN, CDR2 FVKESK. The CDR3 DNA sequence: TGTGCCAGCAGCCAAGAAGCCCAAGTCGGTGAGCAGTTCTTC. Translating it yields CASSQEAQVGEQFF.

The CDR3 protein is CASSLLQSGTDTQYF. Here the CDR3 DNA reads TGTGCCAGCAGCCTCCTCCAGTCTGGCACAGATACGCAGTATTTT. The gene calls are TRBV13 and TRBJ2-3; D not resolved. Germline V gene sequence: CDR1 PRHDT, CDR2 FYEKMQ (reference sequence). Deletions cut 5 bases from V and 1 base from J, with 13 bases between. The CDR3 is made up of 15 amino acids.

CDR3 residues: CASSEDGAADIQYF. Written as DNA, the CDR3 is TGTGCCAGCAGTGAAGATGGGGCGGCGGACATTCAGTACTTC. This chain connects TRBV2 to TRBJ2-4; possibly TRBD1 for D (5 bases). V was clipped by 1 base and J by 8 bases, with 12 bases between them. The CDR3 spans 14 residues. Germline-derived CDR1 and CDR2 are SNHLY and FYNNEI.

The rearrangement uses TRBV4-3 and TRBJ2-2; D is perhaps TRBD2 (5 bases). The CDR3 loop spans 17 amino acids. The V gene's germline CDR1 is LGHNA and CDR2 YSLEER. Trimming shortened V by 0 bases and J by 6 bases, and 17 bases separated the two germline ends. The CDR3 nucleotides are TGCGCCAGCAGCCAAGATGTGAGACTAATCGTGGCCGGGGAGCTGTTTTTT. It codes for CASSQDVRLIVAGELFF.